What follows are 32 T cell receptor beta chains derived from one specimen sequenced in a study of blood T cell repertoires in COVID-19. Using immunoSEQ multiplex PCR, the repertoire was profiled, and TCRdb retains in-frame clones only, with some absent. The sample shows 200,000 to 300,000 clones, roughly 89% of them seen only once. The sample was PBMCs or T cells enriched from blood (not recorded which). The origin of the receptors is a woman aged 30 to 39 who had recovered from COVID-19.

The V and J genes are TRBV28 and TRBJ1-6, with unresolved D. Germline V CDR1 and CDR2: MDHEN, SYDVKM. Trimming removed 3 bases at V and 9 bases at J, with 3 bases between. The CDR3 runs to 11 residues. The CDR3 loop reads CASSLSSPLHF. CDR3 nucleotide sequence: TGTGCCAGCAGTTTGAGTTCACCCCTCCACTTT.

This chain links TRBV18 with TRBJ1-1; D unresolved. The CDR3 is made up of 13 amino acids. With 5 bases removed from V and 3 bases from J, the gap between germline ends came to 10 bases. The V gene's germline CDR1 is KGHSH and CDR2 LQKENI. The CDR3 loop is CASSASLDTEAFF. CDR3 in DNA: TGTGCCAGCTCAGCGTCTCTGGACACTGAAGCTTTCTTT.

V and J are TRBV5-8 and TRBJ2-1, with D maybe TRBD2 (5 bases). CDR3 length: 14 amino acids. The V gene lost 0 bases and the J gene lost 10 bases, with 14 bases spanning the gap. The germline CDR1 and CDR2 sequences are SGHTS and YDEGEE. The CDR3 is CASSLGQWESEQFF. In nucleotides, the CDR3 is TGTGCCAGCAGCTTGGGGCAATGGGAGAGCGAGCAGTTCTTC.

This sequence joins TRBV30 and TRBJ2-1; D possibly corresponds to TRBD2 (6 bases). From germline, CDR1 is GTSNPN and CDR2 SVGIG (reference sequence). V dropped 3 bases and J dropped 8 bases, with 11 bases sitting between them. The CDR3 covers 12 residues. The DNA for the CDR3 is TGTGCCTGGAGCCGACTAGGAGATGAGCAGTTCTTC. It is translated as CAWSRLGDEQFF.

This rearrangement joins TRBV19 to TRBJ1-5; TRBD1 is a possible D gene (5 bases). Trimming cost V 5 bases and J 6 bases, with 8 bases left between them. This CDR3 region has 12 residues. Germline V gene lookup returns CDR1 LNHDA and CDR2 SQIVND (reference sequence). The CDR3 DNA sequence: TGTGCCAGTAGTGGGAGGGGTCAGCCCCAGCATTTT. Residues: CASSGRGQPQHF.

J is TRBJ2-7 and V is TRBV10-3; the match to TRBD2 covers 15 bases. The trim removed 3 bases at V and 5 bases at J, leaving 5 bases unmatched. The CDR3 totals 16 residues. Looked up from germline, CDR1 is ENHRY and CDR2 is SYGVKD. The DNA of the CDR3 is TGTGCCATCAGTGACGGGGGACTAGCGGGAGGAAACGAGCAGTACTTC. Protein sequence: CAISDGGLAGGNEQYF.

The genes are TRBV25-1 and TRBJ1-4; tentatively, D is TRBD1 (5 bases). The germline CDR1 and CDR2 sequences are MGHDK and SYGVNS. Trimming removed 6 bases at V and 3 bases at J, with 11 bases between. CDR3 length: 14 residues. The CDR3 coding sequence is TGTGCCAGCAGGCCAGGGCTATCTAATGAAAAACTGTTTTTT. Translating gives CASRPGLSNEKLFF.

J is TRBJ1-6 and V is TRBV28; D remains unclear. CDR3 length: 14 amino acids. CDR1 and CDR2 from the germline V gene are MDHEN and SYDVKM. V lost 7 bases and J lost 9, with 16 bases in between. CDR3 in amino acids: CASMSPASGSPLHF. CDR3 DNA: TGTGCCAGCATGTCCCCAGCCTCGGGTTCACCCCTCCACTTT.

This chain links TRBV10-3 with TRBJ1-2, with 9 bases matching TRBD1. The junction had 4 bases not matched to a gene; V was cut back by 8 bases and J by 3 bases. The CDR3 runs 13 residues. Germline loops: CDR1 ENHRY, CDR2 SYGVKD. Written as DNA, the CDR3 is TGTGCCATCGGACAGGGGAAGGACTATGGCTACACCTTC. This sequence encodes CAIGQGKDYGYTF.

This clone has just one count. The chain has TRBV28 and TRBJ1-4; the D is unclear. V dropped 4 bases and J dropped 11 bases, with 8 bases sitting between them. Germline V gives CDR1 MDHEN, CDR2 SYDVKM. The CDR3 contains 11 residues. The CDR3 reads CASSSTGKLFF. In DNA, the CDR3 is TGTGCCAGCAGTTCCACCGGGAAACTGTTTTTT.

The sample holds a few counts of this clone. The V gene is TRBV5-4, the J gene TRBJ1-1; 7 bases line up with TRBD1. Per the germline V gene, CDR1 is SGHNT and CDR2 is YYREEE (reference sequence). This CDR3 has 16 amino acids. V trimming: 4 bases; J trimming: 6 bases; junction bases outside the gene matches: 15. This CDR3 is CASSTRNRGLGAEAFF. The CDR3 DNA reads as TGTGCCAGCAGCACAAGGAACAGGGGTCTCGGGGCTGAAGCTTTCTTT.

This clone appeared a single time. For the CDR3, the DNA is TGTGCCAACCTTAAACGGGACAGGGATTTCGAAGCTTTCTTT. This sequence encodes CANLKRDRDFEAFF. The rearrangement joins TRBV2 to TRBJ1-1, with 9 bases aligning to TRBD1. The CDR3 is 14 amino acids. Germline V gives CDR1 SNHLY, CDR2 FYNNEI. Unmatched junction bases numbered 14, after V lost 10 bases and J lost 8 bases.

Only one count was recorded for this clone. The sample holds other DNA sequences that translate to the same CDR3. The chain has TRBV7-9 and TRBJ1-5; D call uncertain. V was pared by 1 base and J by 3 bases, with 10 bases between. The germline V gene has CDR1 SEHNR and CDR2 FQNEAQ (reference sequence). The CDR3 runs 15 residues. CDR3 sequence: CASSLESGSNQPQHF. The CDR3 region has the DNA TGTGCCAGCAGCTTAGAGTCGGGTTCCAATCAGCCCCAGCATTTT.

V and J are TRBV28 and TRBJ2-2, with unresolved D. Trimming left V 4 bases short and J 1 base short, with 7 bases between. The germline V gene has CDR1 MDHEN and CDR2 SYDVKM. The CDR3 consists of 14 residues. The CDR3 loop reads CASSSTGNTGELFF. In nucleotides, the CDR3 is TGTGCCAGCAGTTCGACGGGGAACACCGGGGAGCTGTTTTTT.

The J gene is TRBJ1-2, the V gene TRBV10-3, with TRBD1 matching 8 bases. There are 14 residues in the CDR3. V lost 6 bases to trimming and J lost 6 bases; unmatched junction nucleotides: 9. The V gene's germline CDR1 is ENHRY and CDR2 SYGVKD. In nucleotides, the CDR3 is TGTGCCATCAGATTGACAGGGGTAGGAGATGGCTACACCTTC. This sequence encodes CAIRLTGVGDGYTF.

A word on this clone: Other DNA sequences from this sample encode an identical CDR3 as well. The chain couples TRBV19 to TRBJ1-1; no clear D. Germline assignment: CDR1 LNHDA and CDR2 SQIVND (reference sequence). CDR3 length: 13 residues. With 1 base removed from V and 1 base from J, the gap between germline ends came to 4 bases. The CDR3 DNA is TGTGCCAGTAGTATAGCCAGGAACACTGAAGCTTTCTTT. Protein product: CASSIARNTEAFF.

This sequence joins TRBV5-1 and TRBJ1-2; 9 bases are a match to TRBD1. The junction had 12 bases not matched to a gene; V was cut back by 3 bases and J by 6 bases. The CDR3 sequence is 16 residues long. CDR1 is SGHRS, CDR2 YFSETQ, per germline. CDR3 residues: CASSSAPSGTGNGYTF. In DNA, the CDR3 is TGCGCCAGCAGCTCGGCCCCTTCGGGGACAGGGAATGGCTACACCTTC.

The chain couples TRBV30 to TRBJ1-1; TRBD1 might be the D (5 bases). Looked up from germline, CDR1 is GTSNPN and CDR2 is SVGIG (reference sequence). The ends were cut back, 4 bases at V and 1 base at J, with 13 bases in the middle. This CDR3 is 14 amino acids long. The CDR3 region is CAWNQGHANTEAFF. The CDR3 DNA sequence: TGTGCCTGGAATCAAGGACACGCGAACACTGAAGCTTTCTTT.

CDR3 coding DNA: TGTGCCAGCAGCAGAGGGACAGGGACTAATGAAAAACTGTTTTTT. This encodes CASSRGTGTNEKLFF. The gene calls are TRBV11-2 and TRBJ1-4; 9 positions match TRBD1. V lost 5 bases, J lost 2 bases, and 3 bases stayed unmatched. Germline loops: CDR1 SGHAT, CDR2 FQNNGV. The CDR3 totals 15 residues.

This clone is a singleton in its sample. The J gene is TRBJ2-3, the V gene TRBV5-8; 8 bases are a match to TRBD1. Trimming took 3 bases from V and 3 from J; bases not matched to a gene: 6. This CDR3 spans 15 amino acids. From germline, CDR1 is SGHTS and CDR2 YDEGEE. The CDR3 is CASSSGQGNTDTQYF. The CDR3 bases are TGTGCCAGCAGCTCCGGACAGGGCAATACAGATACGCAGTATTTT.

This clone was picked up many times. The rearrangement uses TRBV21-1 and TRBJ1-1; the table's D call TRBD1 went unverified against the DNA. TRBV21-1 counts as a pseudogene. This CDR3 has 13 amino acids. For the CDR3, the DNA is TGTGCCAGCAGCAAACTGTTGGGCAGGCAGGCTTTCTTT. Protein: CASSKLLGRQAFF.

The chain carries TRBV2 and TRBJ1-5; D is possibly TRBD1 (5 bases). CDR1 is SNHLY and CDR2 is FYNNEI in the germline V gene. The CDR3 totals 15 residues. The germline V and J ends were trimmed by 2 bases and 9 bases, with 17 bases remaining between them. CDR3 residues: CASSEQGRDYRPQHF. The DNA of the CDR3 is TGTGCCAGCAGTGAACAGGGCAGGGACTACCGGCCCCAGCATTTT. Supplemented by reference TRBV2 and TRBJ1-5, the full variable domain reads EPEVTQTPSHQVTQMGQEVILRCVPISNHLYFYWYRQILGQKVEFLVSFYNNEISEKSEIFDDQFSVERPDGSNFTLKIRSTKLEDSAMYFCASSEQGRDYRPQHFGDGTRLSIL.

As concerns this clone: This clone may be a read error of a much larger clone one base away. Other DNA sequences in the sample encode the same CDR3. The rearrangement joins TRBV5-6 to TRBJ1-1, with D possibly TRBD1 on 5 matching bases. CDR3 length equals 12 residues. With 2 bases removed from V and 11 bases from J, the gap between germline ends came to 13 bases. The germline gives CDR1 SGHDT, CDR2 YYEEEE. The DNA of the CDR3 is TGTGCCAGCAGCTTAACGGACACCGTGGCTTTCTTT. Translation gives CASSLTDTVAFF.

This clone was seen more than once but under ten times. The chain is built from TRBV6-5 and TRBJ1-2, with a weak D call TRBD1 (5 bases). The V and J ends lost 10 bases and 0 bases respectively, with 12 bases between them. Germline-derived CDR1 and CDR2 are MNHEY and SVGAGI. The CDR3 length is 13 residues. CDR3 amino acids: CATRTGANYGYTF. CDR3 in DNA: TGTGCCACCAGAACGGGGGCTAACTATGGCTACACCTTC.

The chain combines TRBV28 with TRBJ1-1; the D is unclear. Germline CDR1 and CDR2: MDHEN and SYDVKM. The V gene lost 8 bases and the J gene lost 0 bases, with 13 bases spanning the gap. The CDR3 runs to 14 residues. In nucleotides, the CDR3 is TGTGCCAGCGGAGCCAACCCGATGAACACTGAAGCTTTCTTT. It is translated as CASGANPMNTEAFF. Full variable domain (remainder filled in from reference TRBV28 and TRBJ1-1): DVKVTQSSRYLVKRTGEKVFLECVQDMDHENMFWYRQDPGLGLRLIYFSYDVKMKEKGDIPEGYSVSREKKERFSLILESASTNQTSMYLCASGANPMNTEAFFGQGTRLTVV.

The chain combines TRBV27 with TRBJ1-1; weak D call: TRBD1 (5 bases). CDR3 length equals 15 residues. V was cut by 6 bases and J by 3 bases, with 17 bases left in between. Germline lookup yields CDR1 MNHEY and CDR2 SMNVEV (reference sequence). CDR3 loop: CASRWGGSGYTEAFF. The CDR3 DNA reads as TGTGCCAGCAGGTGGGGGGGGTCGGGGTACACTGAAGCTTTCTTT.

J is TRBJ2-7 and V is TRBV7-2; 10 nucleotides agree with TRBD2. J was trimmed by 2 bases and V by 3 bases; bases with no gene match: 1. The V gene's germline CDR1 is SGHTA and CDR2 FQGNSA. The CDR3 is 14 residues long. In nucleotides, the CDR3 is TGTGCCAGCAGCTTTACTAGCGGGACCTACGAGCAGTACTTC. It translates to CASSFTSGTYEQYF.

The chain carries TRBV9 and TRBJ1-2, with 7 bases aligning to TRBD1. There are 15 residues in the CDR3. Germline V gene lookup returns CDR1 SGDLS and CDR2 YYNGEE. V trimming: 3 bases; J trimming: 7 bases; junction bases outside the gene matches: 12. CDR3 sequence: CASSDGPGGEAGYTF. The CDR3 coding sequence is TGTGCCAGCAGCGACGGCCCAGGGGGAGAAGCTGGCTACACCTTC.

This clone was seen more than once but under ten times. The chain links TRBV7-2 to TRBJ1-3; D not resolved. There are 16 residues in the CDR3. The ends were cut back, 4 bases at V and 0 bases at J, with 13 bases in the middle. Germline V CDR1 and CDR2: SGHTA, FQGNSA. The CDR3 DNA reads TGTGCCAGCAGCTCGACGACACTTTACTCTGGAAACACCATATATTTT. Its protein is CASSSTTLYSGNTIYF.

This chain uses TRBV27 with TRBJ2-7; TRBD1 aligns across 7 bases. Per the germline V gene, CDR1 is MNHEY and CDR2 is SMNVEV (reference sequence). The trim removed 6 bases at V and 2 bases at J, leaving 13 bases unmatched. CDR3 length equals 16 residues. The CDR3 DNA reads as TGTGCCAGCAGCTCTCGAGAGGGGGCGGTCACCTACGAGCAGTACTTC. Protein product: CASSSREGAVTYEQYF.

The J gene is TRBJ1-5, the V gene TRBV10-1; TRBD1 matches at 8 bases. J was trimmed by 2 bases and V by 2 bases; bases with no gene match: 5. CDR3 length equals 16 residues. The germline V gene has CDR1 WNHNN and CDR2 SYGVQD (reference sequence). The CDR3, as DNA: TGCGCCAGCAGTGAGAAAGACAGGGGTTGCAATCAGCCCCAGCATTTT. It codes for CASSEKDRGCNQPQHF.

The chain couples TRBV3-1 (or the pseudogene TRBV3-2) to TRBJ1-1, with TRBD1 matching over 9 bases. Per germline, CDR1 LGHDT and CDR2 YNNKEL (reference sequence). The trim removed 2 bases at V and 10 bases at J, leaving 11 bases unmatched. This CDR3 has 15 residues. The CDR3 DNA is TGTGCCAGCAGCCAATTAACGGAGACAGGGGGGGGAGCTTTCTTT. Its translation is CASSQLTETGGGAFF.